The 15 T cell receptor beta chains below come from one sample, sequenced in a study of T cell changes during pregnancy in multiple sclerosis. Profiled with immunoSEQ multiplex PCR; TCRdb holds only in-frame clones, not every one. The sample carries roughly 43,000 clones, 85% to 95% recorded once. The sample was CD4+ T cells from peripheral blood mononuclear cells, taken in the third trimester of pregnancy. These receptors all stem from a female donor with multiple sclerosis, enrolled in a pregnancy study.

The chain combines TRBV27 with TRBJ1-1; 7 bases map to TRBD1. V shed 3 bases and J 2 bases; nucleotides not matched to a gene: 12. Germline CDR1 MNHEY, CDR2 SMNVEV (reference sequence). This CDR3 region has 17 residues. This chain's CDR3 is CASSFGSQGGQNTEAFF. CDR3 nucleotide sequence: TGTGCCAGCAGTTTTGGATCGCAGGGGGGACAAAACACTGAAGCTTTCTTT.

The chain combines TRBV25-1 with TRBJ1-2, with no clear D. The CDR3 length is 15 residues. The V end was cut by 1 base, the J end by 3 bases, with 12 bases between. Germline V CDR1 and CDR2: MGHDK, SYGVNS. This CDR3 is CASSEFQSPYYGYTF. Here the CDR3 DNA reads TGTGCCAGCAGTGAATTCCAGTCCCCCTACTATGGCTACACCTTC.

The chain joins TRBV19 to TRBJ1-3; no clear D gene. The V end was cut by 8 bases, the J end by 8 bases, with 10 bases between. The CDR3 covers 11 residues. CDR1 is LNHDA and CDR2 is SQIVND in the germline V gene (reference sequence). This CDR3 reads CASGSEDTIYF. In nucleotides, the CDR3 is TGTGCCAGTGGGAGCGAGGACACCATATATTTT.

CDR3: CASSFKLAGDNEQFF. CDR3 DNA: TGCGCCAGCAGCTTTAAACTAGCGGGAGACAATGAGCAGTTCTTC. The chain is built from TRBV5-1 and TRBJ2-1; 11 bases are a match to TRBD2. Germline trimming cut 2 bases from V and 5 bases from J; bases unmatched to any gene: 3. This CDR3 spans 15 amino acids. Germline V CDR1 and CDR2: SGHRS, YFSETQ.

This clone came up once. The rearrangement joins TRBV6-6 to TRBJ1-1; 7 positions match TRBD1. J gave up 2 bases and V 2 bases, and 8 bases lay outside the gene matches. The CDR3 spans 16 residues. The germline CDR1 and CDR2 sequences are MNHNY and SVGAGI (reference sequence). In nucleotides, the CDR3 is TGTGCCAGCAGTTACCCCTTGGACAGGACCAACACTGAAGCTTTCTTT. Its translation: CASSYPLDRTNTEAFF.

The rearrangement links TRBV15 to TRBJ2-1; TRBD1 might be the D (5 bases). The CDR3 runs to 16 residues. Between the trimmed V and J ends, which lost 3 bases and 4 bases, there was a span of 16 bases. Germline CDR1 and CDR2: LNHNV and YYDKDF (reference sequence). The CDR3 loop is CATSRVAGKGYNEQFF. The CDR3, as DNA: TGTGCCACCAGCAGGGTAGCAGGGAAGGGTTACAATGAGCAGTTCTTC. Supplemented by reference TRBV15 and TRBJ2-1, the full variable domain reads DAMVIQNPRYQVTQFGKPVTLSCSQTLNHNVMYWYQQKSSQAPKLLFHYYDKDFNNEADTPDNFQSRRPNTSFCFLDIRSPGLGDTAMYLCATSRVAGKGYNEQFFGPGTRLTVL.

This rearrangement joins TRBV28 to TRBJ2-7; no firm D call. The CDR3 extends over 13 amino acids. The germline CDR1 and CDR2 sequences are MDHEN and SYDVKM. Trimming removed 3 bases from V and 2 bases from J, with 8 bases in between. The CDR3 sequence is CASSFAATYEQYF. The CDR3 DNA reads TGTGCCAGCAGTTTCGCGGCCACCTACGAGCAGTACTTC. The full variable domain, rest sourced from reference TRBV28 and TRBJ2-7, is DVKVTQSSRYLVKRTGEKVFLECVQDMDHENMFWYRQDPGLGLRLIYFSYDVKMKEKGDIPEGYSVSREKKERFSLILESASTNQTSMYLCASSFAATYEQYFGPGTRLTVT.

V and J are TRBV27 and TRBJ1-2, with D possibly being TRBD1 (6 bases). Trimming removed 5 bases at V and 7 bases at J, with 17 bases between. CDR3 length: 14 residues. The germline V gene has CDR1 MNHEY and CDR2 SMNVEV (reference sequence). The CDR3 reads CASSPQQGVTGYTF. CDR3 DNA: TGTGCCAGCAGTCCACAACAGGGTGTCACTGGCTACACCTTC.

V usage is TRBV29-1 and J usage is TRBJ1-2, with D possibly TRBD1 on 6 matching bases. This CDR3 contains 16 residues. Trimming removed 1 base at V and 2 bases at J, with 17 bases between. CDR1 and CDR2 from the germline V gene are SQVTM and ANQGSEA. The CDR3 nucleotides are TGCAGCGTTGAAGCGGCAGGGGCACGAGGCAACTATGGCTACACCTTC. Protein product: CSVEAAGARGNYGYTF.

V usage is TRBV27 and J usage is TRBJ1-2; TRBD1 matches at 9 bases. Per germline, CDR1 MNHEY and CDR2 SMNVEV (reference sequence). Trimming removed 6 bases from V and 4 bases from J; junction bases left unmatched: 3. The CDR3 has 13 residues. CDR3 protein: CASRGQGAYGYTF. The CDR3 DNA is TGTGCCAGCAGGGGACAGGGCGCCTATGGCTACACCTTC.

The CDR3 reads CASSLYGTGSLSGNTIYF. The CDR3 coding sequence is TGTGCCAGCAGTTTGTACGGGACAGGGAGCCTCTCTGGAAACACCATATATTTT. The rearrangement uses TRBV27 and TRBJ1-3; 9 bases align to TRBD1. The CDR3 consists of 18 residues. V shed 3 bases, J shed 0 bases, and the junction held 9 bases outside the gene matches. Looked up from germline, CDR1 is MNHEY and CDR2 is SMNVEV (reference sequence).

This clone was seen once. The V and J genes are TRBV19 and TRBJ1-2; 8 bases align to TRBD1. CDR1 and CDR2 (germline): LNHDA, SQIVND (reference sequence). V was pared by 6 bases and J by 8 bases, with 11 bases of the junction left unmatched. This CDR3 has 14 residues. The CDR3 bases are TGTGCCAGTAGCTGGACAGGGAGGGTCGACGGCTACACCTTC. It is translated as CASSWTGRVDGYTF.

This chain connects TRBV6-1 to TRBJ1-1, with 10 positions matching TRBD1. The V segment lost 7 bases and the J segment 4 bases; nucleotides outside the gene matches: 6. The CDR3 is 14 amino acids. CDR1 is MNHNS and CDR2 is SASEGT in the germline V gene. CDR3 coding DNA: TGTGCCAGCACCCGGGACAGGGGCGGCACTGAAGCTTTCTTT. Its protein product is CASTRDRGGTEAFF.

V usage is TRBV6-1 and J usage is TRBJ2-7; perhaps TRBD2 as D (5 bases). Germline V gene lookup returns CDR1 MNHNS and CDR2 SASEGT. The V and J ends lost 4 bases and 5 bases respectively, with 24 bases between them. This CDR3 has 17 residues. The DNA of the CDR3 is TGTGCCAGCAGTGCTTTTGCTTTGAGTGGGAGACTCGACGAGCAGTACTTC. This gives the protein CASSAFALSGRLDEQYF.

This chain links TRBV6-1 with TRBJ1-5, with D possibly matching TRBD1 (5 bases). The V end was cut by 1 base, the J end by 2 bases, with 12 bases between. From germline, CDR1 is MNHNS and CDR2 SASEGT. The CDR3 runs to 16 residues. CDR3 coding DNA: TGTGCCAGCAGTGAAGATCAGGGAAGCGGCAATCAGCCCCAGCATTTT. It specifies CASSEDQGSGNQPQHF.